One and the same sample provided the 25 T cell receptor beta chains below, sequenced in a study of OX40 agonist ivuxolimab in advanced cancers. The method was the immunoSEQ multiplex PCR assay. Imported from immuneACCESS, the table was reduced by TCRdb to in-frame sequences with V and J called. These copies leave out some clones; in studies compared against another copy, an unresolved V gene accounts for under half, and the cause of the remainder is not known. The table for this sample lists about 90,000 clones; 75% to 95% of them were counted only once. The top ten hold 1.5% to 2% of the sample. The sample in question was CD4+ or CD8+ T cells sorted from blood, obtained in a trial of the OX40 agonist ivuxolimab. The receptors shown here come from an adult with an advanced solid tumor such as melanoma, head and neck, liver or kidney cancer.

The chain is built from TRBV7-9 and TRBJ2-2; 13 positions match TRBD2. V dropped 5 bases and J dropped 7; count of bases not matched to a gene: 7. The CDR3 runs to 16 residues. Per the germline V gene, CDR1 is SEHNR and CDR2 is FQNEAQ (reference sequence). The CDR3 loop is CASSLGTSGTGGELFF. CDR3 nucleotide sequence: TGTGCCAGCAGCCTCGGGACTAGCGGGACTGGCGGGGAGCTGTTTTTT.

V and J are TRBV30 and TRBJ1-1; D gene uncertain. This CDR3 has 13 residues. Trimming took off 0 bases at V and 0 bases at J, with 5 bases between the two ends. Germline assignment: CDR1 GTSNPN and CDR2 SVGIG (reference sequence). CDR3 sequence: CAWSVQMNTEAFF. CDR3 DNA: TGTGCCTGGAGTGTACAGATGAACACTGAAGCTTTCTTT.

V and J are TRBV7-9 and TRBJ2-2; the match to TRBD1 covers 12 bases. The germline V gene has CDR1 SEHNR and CDR2 FQNEAQ (reference sequence). The length of the CDR3 is 16 residues. Germline trimming cut 5 bases from V and 7 bases from J; bases unmatched to any gene: 8. In nucleotides, the CDR3 is TGTGCCAGCAGCCCCCCCGGGACAGGGGGCGGCGGGGAGCTGTTTTTT. Translating gives CASSPPGTGGGGELFF.

The chain combines TRBV18 with TRBJ1-1; D not certain. This CDR3 has 14 residues. V was trimmed by 2 bases and J by 2 bases, leaving 9 bases between them. CDR1 KGHSH and CDR2 LQKENI come from the germline V gene. Written as DNA, the CDR3 is TGTGCCAGCTCACCAACCGACATTAACACTGAAGCTTTCTTT. Protein product: CASSPTDINTEAFF.

This sequence joins TRBV27 and TRBJ2-7; 15 bases agree with TRBD2. After removal of 6 bases from V and 6 bases from J, the junction contained 3 bases not matched to a gene. The CDR3 runs 14 residues. The germline V gene has CDR1 MNHEY and CDR2 SMNVEV (reference sequence). The CDR3 DNA reads as TGTGCCAGCAGCGGACTAGCGGGAGGGCTCGAGCAGTACTTC. Translated: CASSGLAGGLEQYF.

The V and J genes are TRBV25-1 and TRBJ2-1; D call uncertain. CDR3 length equals 14 residues. Germline assignment: CDR1 MGHDK and CDR2 SYGVNS. V was clipped by 3 bases and J by 4 bases, with 10 bases between them. The CDR3 spells CASSDSLWYNEQFF. CDR3 nucleotides: TGTGCCAGCAGTGACTCCCTGTGGTACAATGAGCAGTTCTTC.

This clone has a single count. V is TRBV6-5 and J is TRBJ2-1, with D possibly matching TRBD2 (6 bases). CDR1 and CDR2 from the germline V gene are MNHEY and SVGAGI. Trimming took off 2 bases at V and 2 bases at J, with 10 bases between the two ends. The CDR3 runs 15 residues. Written as DNA, the CDR3 is TGTGCCAGCAGTTACGTCGGGAGTGCCTACAATGAGCAGTTCTTC. Translated: CASSYVGSAYNEQFF.

The chain recombines TRBV30 with TRBJ2-3; maybe TRBD2 (6 bases). Germline V CDR1 and CDR2: GTSNPN, SVGIG (reference sequence). This CDR3 spans 14 amino acids. Trimming removed 0 bases at V and 2 bases at J, with 9 bases between. The CDR3 loop reads CAWSVIADTDTQYF. CDR3 coding DNA: TGTGCCTGGAGTGTTATAGCGGACACAGATACGCAGTATTTT.

The chain is built from TRBV5-1 and TRBJ2-3; the D gene could be TRBD1 or TRBD2 (6 bases each). The ends were cut back, 4 bases at V and 3 bases at J, with 12 bases in the middle. This CDR3 has 14 amino acids. The germline V gene has CDR1 SGHRS and CDR2 YFSETQ. The CDR3, as DNA: TGCGCCAGCAGCGGGGGGCGGTTGACAGATACGCAGTATTTT. Translated, it gives CASSGGRLTDTQYF. Full variable domain (remainder filled in from reference TRBV5-1 and TRBJ2-3): KAGVTQTPRYLIKTRGQQVTLSCSPISGHRSVSWYQQTPGQGLQFLFEYFSETQRNKGNFPGRFSGRQFSNSRSEMNVSTLELGDSALYLCASSGGRLTDTQYFGPGTRLTVL.

The rearrangement links TRBV6-1 to TRBJ2-1; TRBD1 might be the D (5 bases). The germline V and J ends were trimmed by 4 bases and 13 bases, with 14 bases remaining between them. Germline-derived CDR1 and CDR2 are MNHNS and SASEGT. This CDR3 is 12 amino acids long. CDR3 sequence reads: CASSAQGFPQFF. The CDR3 DNA reads as TGTGCCAGCAGTGCCCAGGGTTTCCCACAGTTCTTC.

This clone has only a few counts. V is TRBV7-9 and J is TRBJ1-1; weak D call: TRBD1 (5 bases). The CDR3 sequence is 13 residues long. CDR1 SEHNR and CDR2 FQNEAQ come from the germline V gene (reference sequence). Trimming took 0 bases from V and 3 from J, leaving 5 bases between them. CDR3 sequence: CASSLAGDTEAFF. The CDR3 bases are TGTGCCAGCAGCTTAGCAGGGGACACTGAAGCTTTCTTT. Full variable domain (outside the CDR3, taken from reference TRBV7-9 and TRBJ1-1): DTGVSQNPRHKITKRGQNVTFRCDPISEHNRLYWYRQTLGQGPEFLTYFQNEAQLEKSRLLSDRFSAERPKGSFSTLEIQRTEQGDSAMYLCASSLAGDTEAFFGQGTRLTVV.

This chain joins TRBV28 and TRBJ2-7; 9 nucleotides line up with TRBD2. Germline V gene data show CDR1 as MDHEN and CDR2 as SYDVKM. V was clipped by 2 bases and J by 4 bases; unmatched bases: 3. The CDR3 length is 14 residues. Written as DNA, the CDR3 is TGTGCCAGCAGTTTAAAGACTAGCGGTTACGAGCAGTACTTC. Protein: CASSLKTSGYEQYF. The complete variable domain, with remaining parts taken from reference TRBV28 and TRBJ2-7, reads DVKVTQSSRYLVKRTGEKVFLECVQDMDHENMFWYRQDPGLGLRLIYFSYDVKMKEKGDIPEGYSVSREKKERFSLILESASTNQTSMYLCASSLKTSGYEQYFGPGTRLTVT.

This rearrangement joins TRBV27 to TRBJ2-4; D is ambiguous. Germline CDR1 reads MNHEY; CDR2 reads SMNVEV (reference sequence). This CDR3 spans 15 amino acids. V was shortened by 3 bases and J by 0 bases, with 9 bases between the two germline ends. CDR3 DNA: TGTGCCAGCAGTTTTAATGCGGTAGCCAAAAACATTCAGTACTTC. Translated: CASSFNAVAKNIQYF.

This chain links TRBV5-6 with TRBJ1-4; TRBD1 is a possible D gene (5 bases). Trimming removed 6 bases at V and 5 bases at J, with 14 bases between. Germline V gene sequence: CDR1 SGHDT, CDR2 YYEEEE. This CDR3 contains 14 residues. This CDR3 is CASKVGGGNEKLFF. CDR3 DNA: TGTGCCAGCAAAGTCGGTGGGGGGAATGAAAAACTGTTTTTT.

The chain has TRBV2 and TRBJ1-2; D is undetermined. This CDR3 contains 13 residues. V lost 3 bases and J 9 bases, leaving 14 bases between the germline ends. Germline V gene sequence: CDR1 SNHLY, CDR2 FYNNEI. The CDR3 DNA reads TGTGCCAGCAGTGATGACCTGGGAGGTAGCTACACCTTC. Translating gives CASSDDLGGSYTF. The full variable domain, in which reference TRBV2 and TRBJ1-2 provide the parts outside the CDR3, is EPEVTQTPSHQVTQMGQEVILRCVPISNHLYFYWYRQILGQKVEFLVSFYNNEISEKSEIFDDQFSVERPDGSNFTLKIRSTKLEDSAMYFCASSDDLGGSYTFGSGTRLTVV.

V is TRBV21-1 and J is TRBJ1-5; the D call in the table, TRBD1, was not verified against the DNA. TRBV21-1 counts as a pseudogene. The CDR3 has 15 residues. The CDR3 is CASPPKATGCQPQHF. For the CDR3, the DNA is TGTGCCAGCCCCCCCAAGGCGACAGGGTGTCAGCCCCAGCATTTT.

The V call is TRBV7-6, the J call TRBJ2-3; no firm D call. The V end lost 1 base, the J end lost 2 bases, and 4 bases lay between the germline ends. There are 13 residues in the CDR3. Germline-derived CDR1 and CDR2 are SGHVS and FNYEAQ. The CDR3 DNA is TGTGCCAGCAGCTTAGTCCCCACAGATACGCAGTATTTT. Its translation is CASSLVPTDTQYF.

The CDR3 DNA reads TGTGCCAGCAGGGGGGGACTAGCGGGGACCCACAGTACGCAGTATTTT. Translating gives CASRGGLAGTHSTQYF. The chain combines TRBV27 with TRBJ2-3, with TRBD2 identical over 13 bases. Trimming cost V 6 bases and J 8 bases; bases outside gene matches: 11. The CDR3 extends over 16 amino acids. CDR1 and CDR2 from the germline V gene are MNHEY and SMNVEV (reference sequence).

With respect to this clone: This CDR3 is missing its conserved last phenylalanine or tryptophan, likely due to a read error. V and J are TRBV2 and TRBJ1-5; a possible D gene is TRBD1 (6 bases). The CDR3 extends over 13 amino acids. Germline V lookup: CDR1 SNHLY, CDR2 FYNNEI. Trimming took off 8 bases at V and 7 bases at J, with 15 bases between the two ends. CDR3 residues: CASGRQEGQPQHS. For the CDR3, the DNA is TGTGCCAGCGGCAGACAGGAGGGGCAGCCCCAGCATTCT.

The chain carries TRBV30 and TRBJ2-2, with D unresolved. There are 15 residues in the CDR3. With 0 bases removed from V and 1 base from J, the gap between germline ends came to 9 bases. Germline values: CDR1 GTSNPN, CDR2 SVGIG (reference sequence). As DNA, the CDR3 is TGTGCCTGGAGTGTAACGTGGGGGAACACCGGGGAGCTGTTTTTT. It yields the protein CAWSVTWGNTGELFF.

V gene TRBV7-2 combines with J gene TRBJ1-3, with D uncertain. Trimming pared 2 bases from V and 2 bases from J, leaving 4 bases between. Looked up from germline, CDR1 is SGHTA and CDR2 is FQGNSA. The CDR3 extends over 13 amino acids. This CDR3 reads CASSLKAGNTIYF. The CDR3 region has the DNA TGTGCCAGCAGCTTAAAGGCTGGAAACACCATATATTTT.

V and J are TRBV28 and TRBJ1-5; D not certain. Trimming left V 6 bases short and J 0 bases short, with 18 bases between. Germline V lookup: CDR1 MDHEN, CDR2 SYDVKM. The CDR3 has 17 amino acids. CDR3 sequence (DNA): TGTGCCAGCAGGTCCGGCTTTAGTCTATATAGCAATCAGCCCCAGCATTTT. It specifies CASRSGFSLYSNQPQHF.

The chain employs TRBV30 and TRBJ2-5; D tentatively reads TRBD1 or TRBD2 (5 bases each). Trimming pared 1 base from V and 11 bases from J, leaving 23 bases between. Germline V gene lookup returns CDR1 GTSNPN and CDR2 SVGIG (reference sequence). This CDR3 region has 15 residues. Here the CDR3 DNA reads TGTGCCTGGAGTGCCTGGGGGAAAGGAATCGGAGAGCAGTACTTC. Its protein product is CAWSAWGKGIGEQYF.

This rearrangement joins TRBV7-9 to TRBJ2-2, with D perhaps TRBD1 or TRBD2 (7 bases each). Germline assignment: CDR1 SEHNR and CDR2 FQNEAQ (reference sequence). Trimming stripped 5 bases from V and 6 bases from J, with 13 bases between. This CDR3 contains 14 residues. The CDR3 nucleotides are TGTGCCAGCAGCCCATCAGGGGGGGCCGGGGAGCTGTTTTTT. Translation gives CASSPSGGAGELFF.

V and J are TRBV28 and TRBJ1-2; 9 bases fit TRBD1. The CDR3 consists of 13 residues. Germline assignment: CDR1 MDHEN and CDR2 SYDVKM. The junction had 3 bases not matched to a gene; V was cut back by 6 bases and J by 4 bases. The CDR3 protein is CASRAGQGYGYTF. The CDR3 DNA is TGTGCCAGCAGGGCGGGACAGGGCTATGGCTACACCTTC.